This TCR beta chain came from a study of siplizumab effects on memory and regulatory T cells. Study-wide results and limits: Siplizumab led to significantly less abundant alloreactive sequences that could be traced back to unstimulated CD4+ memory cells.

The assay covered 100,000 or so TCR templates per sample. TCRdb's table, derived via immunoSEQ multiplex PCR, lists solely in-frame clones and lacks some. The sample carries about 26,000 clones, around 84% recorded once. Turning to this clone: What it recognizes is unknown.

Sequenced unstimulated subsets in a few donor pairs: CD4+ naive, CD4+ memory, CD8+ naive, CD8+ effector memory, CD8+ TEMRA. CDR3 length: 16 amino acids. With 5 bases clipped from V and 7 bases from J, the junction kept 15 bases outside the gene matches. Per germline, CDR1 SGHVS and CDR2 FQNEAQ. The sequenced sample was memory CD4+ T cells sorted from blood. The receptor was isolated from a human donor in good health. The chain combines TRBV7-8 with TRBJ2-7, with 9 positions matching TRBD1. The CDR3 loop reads CASSPRRDRVVSEQYF. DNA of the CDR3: TGTGCCAGCAGCCCGCGCCGGGACAGGGTGGTTAGTGAGCAGTACTTC.